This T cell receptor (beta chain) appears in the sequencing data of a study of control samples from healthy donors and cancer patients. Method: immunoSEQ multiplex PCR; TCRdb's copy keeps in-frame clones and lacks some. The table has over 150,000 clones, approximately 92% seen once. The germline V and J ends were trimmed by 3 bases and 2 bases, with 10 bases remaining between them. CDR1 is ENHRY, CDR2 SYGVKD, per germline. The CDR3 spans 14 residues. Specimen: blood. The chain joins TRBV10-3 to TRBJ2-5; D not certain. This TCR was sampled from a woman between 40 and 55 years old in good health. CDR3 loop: CAISDADGQETQYF. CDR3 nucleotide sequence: TGTGCCATCAGTGACGCGGACGGACAAGAGACCCAGTACTTC.